The entry that follows covers one TCR beta chain sequence. CDR1 SGHTA and CDR2 FQGNSA come from the germline V gene. With 1 base removed from V and 7 bases from J, the gap between germline ends came to 14 bases. The CDR3 sequence is 15 residues long. This entry belongs to a study of OX40 agonist ivuxolimab in advanced cancers. Study-level information: It was ivuxolimab, an agonistic anti-OX40 (CD134) antibody, that patients were treated with.

Only in-frame clones appear in the TCRdb table, and some are missing; sequencing was by immunoSEQ multiplex PCR. The profile covers tens of thousands of clones, with roughly 80% appearing a single time and 4% to 5% taken by the ten largest. Sequencing used CD4+ or CD8+ T cells sorted from blood, obtained in a trial of the OX40 agonist ivuxolimab. V usage is TRBV7-2 and J usage is TRBJ1-5; TRBD1 is a possible D gene (5 bases). The TCR was taken from an adult with an advanced solid tumor such as melanoma, head and neck, liver or kidney cancer. CDR3 in amino acids: CASSLEIRAMQPQHF. The CDR3 nucleotides read TGTGCCAGCAGCTTAGAAATCAGGGCGATGCAGCCCCAGCATTTT.